These 6 T cell receptor beta chains originate from one sample sequenced in a study of post-analysis software for immune sequencing data. General study findings and limits: Patients used about 5 TRBV segments, including TRBV5-6, TRBV5-1 and TRBV20-1, more often than controls.

No antigen has been identified for these receptors. The authors incorporated unique molecular identifiers into the TCR beta cDNA libraries. TCRdb analysed the PCR reads with MiXCR anew, one entry per CDR3 protein. This repertoire shows about 770,000 distinct CDR3 sequences, approximately 44% found once; its top ten account for 4.9%. The sequenced sample consisted of blood. Receptors originate from a girl between 5 and 17 years old with multiple sclerosis.

The chain employs TRBV20-1 and TRBJ2-3, with D possibly being TRBD2 (6 bases). Germline loops: CDR1 DFQATT, CDR2 SNEGSKA (reference sequence). This CDR3 has 13 amino acids. V was clipped by 3 bases and J by 6 bases, with 13 bases between them. CDR3 in DNA: TGCAGTGCTAGCCCGGAGGCGGGGGATACGCAGTATTTT. Residues: CSASPEAGDTQYF.

In nucleotides, the CDR3 is TGTGCCAGCAGTTACGGCCCGGGGGACCAAGAGACCCAGTACTTC. This encodes CASSYGPGDQETQYF. V and J are TRBV6-5 and TRBJ2-5, with D tentatively TRBD2 (6 bases). The V and J ends lost 2 bases and 0 bases respectively, with 10 bases between them. The CDR3 sequence is 15 residues long. Germline loops: CDR1 MNHEY, CDR2 SVGAGI.

J is TRBJ1-2 and V is TRBV7-9; TRBD1 aligns across 7 bases. The germline V gene has CDR1 SEHNR and CDR2 FQNEAQ (reference sequence). After removal of 6 bases from V and 5 bases from J, the junction contained 12 bases not matched to a gene. The CDR3 consists of 15 residues. For the CDR3, the DNA is TGTGCCAGCAGTTCGGTGGACAGGCGTACGTATGGCTACACCTTC. Amino acid sequence: CASSSVDRRTYGYTF.

This clonotype has a handful of counts. V and J are TRBV6-1 and TRBJ2-3, with D possibly TRBD1 on 5 matching bases. Trimming removed 7 bases from V and 5 bases from J, with 10 bases in between. CDR3 length: 12 amino acids. Looked up from germline, CDR1 is MNHNS and CDR2 is SASEGT. The CDR3 protein is CASKQGIDTQYF. The CDR3 region has the DNA TGTGCCAGCAAGCAGGGAATAGATACGCAGTATTTT.

The chain links TRBV10-3 to TRBJ1-1; D gene ambiguous. The V and J ends lost 6 bases and 5 bases respectively, with 10 bases between them. The CDR3 is made up of 12 amino acids. Germline CDR1 is ENHRY and CDR2 is SYGVKD. CDR3 coding DNA: TGTGCCATCAGCCTGGCAATGACTGAAGCTTTCTTT. Protein: CAISLAMTEAFF.

The V and J genes are TRBV12-3 or TRBV12-4 and TRBJ2-7; no definite D call. The CDR3 loop spans 12 amino acids. Deletions cut 3 bases from V and 5 bases from J, with 8 bases between. CDR3: CASSFITDEQYF. The CDR3 region has the DNA TGTGCCAGCAGTTTTATTACGGACGAGCAGTACTTC.